The T cell receptor beta chain described here comes from a study of metastatic and nonmetastatic thyroid tumors (dated by TCRdb to 2019 to 2021). Some background on the complete study: Repertoires from peripheral blood and from tumor or nodule tissue samples of malignant and benign thyroid patients were compared. Paper-wide results and their limitations: In both blood and tumor samples, TCR beta diversity was reported to be significantly higher in malignant tumors than in benign nodules.

Taken from cysteine to phenylalanine, the CDR3 has 16 residues. The retained sequence is limited to the CDR3, 48 bases, with the frame set at the first base. For CDR1 and CDR2, the germline V gene (reference sequence) lists MNHEY and SMNVEV. The germline ends are 16 bases apart after V is trimmed by 1 base and J by 4 bases. Library prep was done by PCR. Instrument used: Illumina HiSeq 4000. High-throughput sequencing was used to profile the TCR beta-chain CDR3 region of every patient. The authors' pipeline ran thus. Drawing on CDR3 differences between clinicopathological groups, the researchers built a classifier meant to tell apart patients with distant-metastatic papillary thyroid cancer. Repertoire diversity was assessed with the Shannon index, and tumor-blood repertoire similarity with the Morisita-Horn index. The public reads were run again by TCRdb, first through fastp at Q25 and then through MiXCR, and only productive beta chains were kept. TCRdb, not the authors, supplied the V and J calls. Within this sample are 35,000 to 50,000 clones, with roughly 12% of them counted one time only. 9% to 10% of the sample belongs to the ten largest clones.

Before undergoing thyroid surgery, none of the patients had been given any kind of treatment. Patient clinical samples collected from the early 2010s to the late 2010s were retrospectively analysed using T-cell receptor beta sequencing. This clone has ten or more counts. No cognate antigen has been identified for it. No quality values exist for individual bases; no much larger clone is one base distant. The sequence came from a male donor with papillary thyroid cancer or a benign thyroid nodule (not recorded which). Some clones in this sample may be carry-over from other donors' samples. The sample taken for sequencing was blood. The sequence is built from TRBV27 and TRBJ1-2, with TRBD1 tentatively as D gene (6 bases match). The sequenced DNA is TGTGCCAGCAGTTTATTGGGGGGGCCCCCATCCTATGGCTACACCTTC. Its protein reads: CASSLLGGPPSYGYTF.